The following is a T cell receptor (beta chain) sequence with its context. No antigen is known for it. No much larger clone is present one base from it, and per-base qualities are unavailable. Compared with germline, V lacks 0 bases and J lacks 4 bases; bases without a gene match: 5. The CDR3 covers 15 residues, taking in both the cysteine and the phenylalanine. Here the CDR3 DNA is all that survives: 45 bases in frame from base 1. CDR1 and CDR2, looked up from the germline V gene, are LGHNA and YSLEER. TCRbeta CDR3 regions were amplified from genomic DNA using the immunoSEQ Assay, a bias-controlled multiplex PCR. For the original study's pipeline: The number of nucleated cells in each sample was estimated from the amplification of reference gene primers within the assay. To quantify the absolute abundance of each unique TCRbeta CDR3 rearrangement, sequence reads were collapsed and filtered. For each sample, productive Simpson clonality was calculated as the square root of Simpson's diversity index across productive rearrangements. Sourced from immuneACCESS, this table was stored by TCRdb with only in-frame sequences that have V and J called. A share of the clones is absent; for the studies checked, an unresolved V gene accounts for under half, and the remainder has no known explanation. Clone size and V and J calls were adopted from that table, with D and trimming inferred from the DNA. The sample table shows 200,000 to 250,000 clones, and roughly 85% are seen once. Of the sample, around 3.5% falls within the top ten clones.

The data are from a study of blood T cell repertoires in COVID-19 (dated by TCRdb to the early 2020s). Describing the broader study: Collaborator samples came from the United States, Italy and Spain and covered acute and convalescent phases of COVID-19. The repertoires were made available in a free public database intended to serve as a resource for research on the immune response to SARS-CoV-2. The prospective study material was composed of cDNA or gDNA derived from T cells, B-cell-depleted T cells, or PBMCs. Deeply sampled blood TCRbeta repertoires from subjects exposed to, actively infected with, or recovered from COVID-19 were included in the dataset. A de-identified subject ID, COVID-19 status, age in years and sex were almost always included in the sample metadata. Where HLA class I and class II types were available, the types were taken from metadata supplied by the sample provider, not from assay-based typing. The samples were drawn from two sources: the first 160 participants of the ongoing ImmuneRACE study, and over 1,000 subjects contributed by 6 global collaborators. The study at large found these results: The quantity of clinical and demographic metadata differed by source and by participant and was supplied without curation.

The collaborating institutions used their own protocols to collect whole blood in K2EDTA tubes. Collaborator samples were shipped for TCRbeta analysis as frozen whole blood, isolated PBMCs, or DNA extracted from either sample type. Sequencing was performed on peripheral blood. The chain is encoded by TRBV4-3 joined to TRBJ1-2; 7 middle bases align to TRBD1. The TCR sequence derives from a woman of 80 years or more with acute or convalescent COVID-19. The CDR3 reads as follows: CASSQDRDSRYGYTF. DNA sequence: TGCGCCAGCAGCCAAGATCGGGACAGCCGCTATGGCTACACCTTC.